Listed below are T cell receptor beta chains from one sample, sequenced in a study of human T cells and chemical hapten exposure. MiXCR was run by TCRdb on the RACE reads, yielding one entry per CDR3 protein. The sample contains 35,000 to 45,000 distinct CDR3 sequences, more than 8.5% of which appear only once. This specimen was whole blood, taken in connection with sensitization to the hapten diphenylcyclopropenone (DPC). The receptors derive from a woman aged 40 to 55 with alopecia areata. Some clones in this sample may be carry-over from other donors' samples. CDR3s leave out the opening cysteine and the closing phenylalanine or tryptophan. D genes are given only for firm matches.

- | TRBJ2-5 | TRBV3-1 | ASSQEGDRDETQY
- | TRBJ1-3 | TRBV28 | ASSLSGSGNTIY
TRBD1 | TRBJ1-2 | TRBV7-8 | ASSSKRPGQGVGGYT
- | TRBJ2-7 | TRBV30 | AWSVQGYEQY
TRBD1 | TRBJ2-5 | TRBV20-1 | SARDPGTVMETQY
- | TRBJ1-5 | TRBV27 | ASRAGTQSNQPQH
- | TRBJ2-2 | TRBV12-5 | ASASSGELF
- | TRBJ1-4 | TRBV29-1 | SVREGGEKLF
- | TRBJ2-1 | TRBV10-3 | AISEGESEQF
- | TRBJ1-1 | TRBV7-6 | ASSLVSFRGDTEAF
- | TRBJ2-6 | TRBV20-1 | SASGASGANVLT
TRBD1 | TRBJ1-5 | TRBV19 | ASSLIVGGDGQPQH
TRBD1 | TRBJ1-1 | TRBV20-1 | SARRGHTEAF
- | TRBJ1-5 | TRBV13 | ASSFINQPQH
TRBD2 | TRBJ2-3 | TRBV12-3/TRBV12-4 | ASSLVSGALTDTQY
- | TRBJ1-3 | TRBV2 | ASKQGTSGNTIY
- | TRBJ2-5 | TRBV11-1 | ASSQGNQETQY
- | TRBJ1-5 | TRBV28 | ASCVSNQPQH
- | TRBJ2-3 | TRBV3-1 | ASSQMTGTSD
TRBD1 | TRBJ2-5 | TRBV5-1 | ASSLETGQGGTQY
TRBD1 | TRBJ1-5 | TRBV4-2 | ASSHGTGGVSNQPQH
- | TRBJ2-1 | TRBV6-2/TRBV6-3 | ASSKLYEQF
- | TRBJ2-3 | TRBV7-9 | ASSPPTDTQY
- | TRBJ2-1 | TRBV20-1 | SAIVSGPYNEQF
- | TRBJ1-5 | TRBV6-5 | ASSFGPYSNQPQH
- | TRBJ2-7 | TRBV4-3 | ASSQGRNSYEQY
- | TRBJ2-7 | TRBV4-2 | ASSQTTDSSYEQY
TRBD1 | TRBJ1-5 | TRBV6-4 | VSSAVINDRAGNQPQH
- | TRBJ2-2 | TRBV5-1 | ASSFRAGDTGELF
- | TRBJ1-2 | TRBV14 | ASSQDRLVGYGYT
TRBD2 | TRBJ2-3 | TRBV30 | AWSLGGGTTDTQY
- | TRBJ1-5 | TRBV4-1 | ASSPSYRPNSNQPQH
- | TRBJ2-2 | TRBV6-4 | ASSEGSGTGELF
- | TRBJ2-5 | TRBV7-6 | ASSLEAGRETQY
- | TRBJ1-1 | TRBV20-1 | SARGRLNTEAF
- | TRBJ2-7 | TRBV4-1 | ASSQLPSYEQY
TRBD1 | TRBJ2-3 | TRBV28 | ASRTGAEDTQY
TRBD1 | TRBJ1-2 | TRBV20-1 | SARRGLLEGYT
- | TRBJ1-6 | TRBV6-1 | ASTDGQASSPLH
TRBD1 | TRBJ2-1 | TRBV6-6 | ASSYRTGTPTEQF
- | TRBJ2-2 | TRBV29-1 | SVPGVRGKTNTGELF
- | TRBJ2-1 | TRBV14 | ASSQEVYFEQF
- | TRBJ1-1 | TRBV18 | ASSPRRSDTEAF
- | TRBJ1-1 | TRBV15 | ATSTPRDPANTEAF
TRBD1 | TRBJ1-1 | TRBV5-1 | ASSGDRGVTEAF